This T cell receptor (beta chain) was sequenced in a study of control samples from healthy donors and cancer patients. Clones were read by immunoSEQ multiplex PCR, and TCRdb kept only the in-frame ones, dropping some. The table shows 95,000 to 150,000 clones, with about nine tenths occurring only once. CDR1 and CDR2 from the germline V gene are MRHNA and SNTAGT. Trimming pared 0 bases from V and 5 bases from J, leaving 8 bases between. The CDR3 is made up of 15 amino acids. The genes are TRBV6-4 and TRBJ1-6; the D gene is possibly TRBD1 (5 bases). Sequencing input: blood. The origin of this receptor is a man aged 40-50 years in good health. This chain's CDR3 is CASSDSEDNNSPLHF. The CDR3 region has the DNA TGTGCCAGCAGTGACTCAGAGGACAATAATTCACCCCTCCACTTT.